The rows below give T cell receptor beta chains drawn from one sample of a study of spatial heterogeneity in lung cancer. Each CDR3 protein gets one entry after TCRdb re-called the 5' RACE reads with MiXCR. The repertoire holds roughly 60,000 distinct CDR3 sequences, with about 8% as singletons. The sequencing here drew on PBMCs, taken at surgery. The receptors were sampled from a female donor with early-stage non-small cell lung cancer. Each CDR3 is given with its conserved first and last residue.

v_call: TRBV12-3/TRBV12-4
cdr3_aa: CASSLFRENGYTF

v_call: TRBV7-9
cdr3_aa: CASSSTGVPKETQYF

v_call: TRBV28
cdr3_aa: CASSLRTSGRKSNEQYF

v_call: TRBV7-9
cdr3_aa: CASSSLVAGRKETQYF

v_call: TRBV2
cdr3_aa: CASSGLMNTEAFF

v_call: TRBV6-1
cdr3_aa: CASSVGEGQNQPQHF

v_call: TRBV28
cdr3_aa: CAIGGESLNYGYTF

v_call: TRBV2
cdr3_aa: CASRRSRTGPQPQHF

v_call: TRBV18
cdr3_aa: CASSPRTQGSDSPLHF

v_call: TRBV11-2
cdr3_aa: CASSLRPTATAGANVLTF

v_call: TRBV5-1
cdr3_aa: CASSSSDGHGEKLFF

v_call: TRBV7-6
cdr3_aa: CASSAEWVTDTQYF

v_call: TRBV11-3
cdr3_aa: CASSLDRLHTGELFF

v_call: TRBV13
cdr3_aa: CASSGSSYEQYF

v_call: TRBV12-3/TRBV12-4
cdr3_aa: CASSLSSVSEQFF

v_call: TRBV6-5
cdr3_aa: CASSAGGSYGYTF

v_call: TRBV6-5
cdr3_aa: CASSHRPGRLSGANVLTF

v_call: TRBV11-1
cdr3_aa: CASSLANTGELFF

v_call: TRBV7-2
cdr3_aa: CASSLANHPGQGQVHYGYTF

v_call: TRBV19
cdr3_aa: CASSRSRDQGTPLHF

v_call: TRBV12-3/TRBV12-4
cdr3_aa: CASSPTSGGVWEQFF

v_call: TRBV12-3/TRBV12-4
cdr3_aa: CASSLGADGYNEQFF

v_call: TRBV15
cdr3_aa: CATSGRAGGEDEQFF

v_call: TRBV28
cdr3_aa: CASSSQGAVNTGELFF

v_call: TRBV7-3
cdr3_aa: CASSLSSGRFGANVLTF

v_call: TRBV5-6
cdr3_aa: CASSPYPETLDMNTEAFF

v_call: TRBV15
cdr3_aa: CATSRDQPGGSKNIQYF

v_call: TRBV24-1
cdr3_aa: CATSDPQSHEKLFF

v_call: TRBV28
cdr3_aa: CASSTGQGADTQYF

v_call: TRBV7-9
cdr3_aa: CASSLNPAGSNSPLHF

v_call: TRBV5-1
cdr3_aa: CASSPTGLYEQYF

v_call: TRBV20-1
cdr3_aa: CSAQRGPFTDTQYF

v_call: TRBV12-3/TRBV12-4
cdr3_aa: CASSFGGGSNQPQHF

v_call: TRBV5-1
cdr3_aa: CASSSSDRGFTEAFF

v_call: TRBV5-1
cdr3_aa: CASSLSGTGNTEAFF

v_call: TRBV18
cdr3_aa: CASSSGGGNQPQHF

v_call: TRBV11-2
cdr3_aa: CASSLMAGGLDTQYF

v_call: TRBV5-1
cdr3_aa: CASSVAGTTYSSYNEQFF

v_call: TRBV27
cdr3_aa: CAAGGLRYGYTF

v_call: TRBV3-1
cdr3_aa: CASSQVRQGRAAFF

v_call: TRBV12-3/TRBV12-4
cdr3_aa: CASSSSDRGRWAQHF

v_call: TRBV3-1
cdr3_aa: CASSQGRGDTQYF

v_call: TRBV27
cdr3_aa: CASSLLENYGYTF

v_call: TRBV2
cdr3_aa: CASNGGRADTGELFF

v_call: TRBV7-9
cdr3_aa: CASSITGDTEAFF

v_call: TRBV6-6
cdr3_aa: CASSLAGAGNTIYF

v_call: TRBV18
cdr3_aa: CASSSTGNTEAFF

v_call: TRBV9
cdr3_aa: CASSVRGRGEKLFF

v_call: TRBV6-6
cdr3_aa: CASTASGTVTDTQYF

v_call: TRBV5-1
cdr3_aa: CASSLALGAGNEQFF